This TCR beta chain was sequenced in a study of vaccination effects on CD4 cells after COVID-19. Study information: Two-dose vaccination with either BNT162b2 or mRNA-1273 was given to the participants.

Study results and caveats: Marked clonal contraction was seen in infection- and vaccine-induced clones late after vaccination. Healthy vaccine recipients' vaccine-induced clones were almost all SARS-CoV-2 mono-reactive.

Clones were sequenced by immunoSEQ multiplex PCR, and TCRdb holds only the in-frame ones, with some missing. Seen here are some 69,000 clones, roughly 76% observed once, and the top ten hold around 3%. About this clone: Its antigen is unidentified.

Expansion of antigen-specific CD4+ T cells with viral peptide pools was carried out by the ViraFEST assay before sequencing. Following culture for about 11 days, CD4+ T cells were isolated. The vaccine recipients had no prior SARS-CoV-2 infection, with negative nucleocapsid antibodies. Germline values: CDR1 MRHNA, CDR2 SNTAGT. The CDR3 extends over 15 amino acids. V gave up 2 bases and J gave up 1 base; unmatched junction bases: 3. The sample here was CD4+ T cells from PBMCs cultured with HCoV-NL63 spike peptides, taken before COVID-19 vaccination. This TCR was sampled from a human donor who received a COVID-19 vaccine. The chain couples TRBV6-4 to TRBJ1-1, with 8 bases that match TRBD1. CDR3 sequence: CASSDIGTGNTEAFF. Here the CDR3 DNA reads TGTGCCAGCAGTGACATCGGGACAGGGAACACTGAAGCTTTCTTT.